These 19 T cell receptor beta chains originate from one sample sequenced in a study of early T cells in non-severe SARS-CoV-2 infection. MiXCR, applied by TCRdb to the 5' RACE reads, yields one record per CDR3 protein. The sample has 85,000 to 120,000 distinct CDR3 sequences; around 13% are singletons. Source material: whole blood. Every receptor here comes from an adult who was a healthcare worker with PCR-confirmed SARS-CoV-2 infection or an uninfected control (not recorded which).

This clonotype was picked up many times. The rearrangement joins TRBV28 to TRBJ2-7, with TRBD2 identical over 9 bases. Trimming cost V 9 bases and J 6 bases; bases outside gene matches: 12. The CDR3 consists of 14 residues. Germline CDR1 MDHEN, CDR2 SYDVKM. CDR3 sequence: CASGEGTSMPEQYF. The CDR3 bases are TGTGCCAGTGGGGAAGGGACTAGCATGCCCGAGCAGTACTTC.

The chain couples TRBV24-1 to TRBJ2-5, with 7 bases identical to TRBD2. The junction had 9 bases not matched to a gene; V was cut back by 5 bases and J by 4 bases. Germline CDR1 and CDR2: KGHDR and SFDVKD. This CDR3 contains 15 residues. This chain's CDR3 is CATSGPEGRGETQYF. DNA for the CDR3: TGTGCCACCAGTGGTCCCGAGGGGAGGGGAGAGACCCAGTACTTC.

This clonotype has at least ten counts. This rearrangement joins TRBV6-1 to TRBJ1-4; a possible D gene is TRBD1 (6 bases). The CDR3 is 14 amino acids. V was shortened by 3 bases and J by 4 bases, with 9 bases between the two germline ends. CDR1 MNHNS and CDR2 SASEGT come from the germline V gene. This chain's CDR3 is CASSDDRINEKLFF. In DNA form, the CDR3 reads TGTGCCAGCAGTGATGACAGGATTAATGAAAAACTGTTTTTT.

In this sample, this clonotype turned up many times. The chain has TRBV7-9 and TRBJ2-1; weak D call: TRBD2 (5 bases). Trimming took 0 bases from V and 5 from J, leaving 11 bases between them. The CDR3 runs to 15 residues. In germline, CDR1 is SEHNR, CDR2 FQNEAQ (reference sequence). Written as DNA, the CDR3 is TGTGCCAGCAGCTTAGCGGGAGTCCGGGACAATGAGCAGTTCTTC. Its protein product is CASSLAGVRDNEQFF.

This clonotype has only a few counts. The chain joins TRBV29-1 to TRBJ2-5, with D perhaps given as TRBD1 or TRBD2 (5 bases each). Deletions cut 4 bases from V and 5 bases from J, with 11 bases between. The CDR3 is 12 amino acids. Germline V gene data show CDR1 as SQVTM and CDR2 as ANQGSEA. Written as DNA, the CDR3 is TGCAGCGTTGTTGTCAGGGAGGAGACCCAGTACTTC. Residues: CSVVVREETQYF.

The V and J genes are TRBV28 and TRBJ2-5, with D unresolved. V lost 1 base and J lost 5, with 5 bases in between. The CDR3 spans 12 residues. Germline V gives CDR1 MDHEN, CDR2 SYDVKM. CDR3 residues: CASSLSPETQYF. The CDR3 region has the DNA TGTGCCAGCAGTTTATCCCCGGAGACCCAGTACTTC.

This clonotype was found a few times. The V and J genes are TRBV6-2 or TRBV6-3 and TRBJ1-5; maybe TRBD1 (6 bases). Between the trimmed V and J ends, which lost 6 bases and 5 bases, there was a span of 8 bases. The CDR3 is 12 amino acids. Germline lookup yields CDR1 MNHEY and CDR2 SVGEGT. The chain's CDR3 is CASRKGDQPQHF. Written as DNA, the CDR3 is TGTGCCAGCAGAAAGGGGGATCAGCCCCAGCATTTT.

The CDR3, as DNA: TGCAGCGCCGCCGGGGCGGCGGAAACCCAGTACTTC. This codes for CSAAGAAETQYF. J is TRBJ2-5 and V is TRBV29-1; D possibly uses TRBD1 or TRBD2 (5 bases each). Germline values: CDR1 SQVTM, CDR2 ANQGSEA. Trimming stripped 7 bases from V and 8 bases from J, with 17 bases between. The CDR3 length is 12 residues.

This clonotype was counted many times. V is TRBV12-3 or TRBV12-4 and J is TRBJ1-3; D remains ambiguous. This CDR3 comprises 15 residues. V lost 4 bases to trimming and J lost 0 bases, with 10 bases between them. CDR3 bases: TGTGCCAGCAGTTGGAGGCGCTTCTCTGGAAACACCATATATTTT. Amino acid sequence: CASSWRRFSGNTIYF.

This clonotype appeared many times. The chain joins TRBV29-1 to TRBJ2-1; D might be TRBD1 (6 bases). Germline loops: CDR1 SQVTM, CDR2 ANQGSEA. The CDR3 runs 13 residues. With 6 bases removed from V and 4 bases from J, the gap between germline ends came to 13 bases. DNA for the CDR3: TGCAGCGTCCGAGAGGACAGATACAATGAGCAGTTCTTC. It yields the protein CSVREDRYNEQFF.

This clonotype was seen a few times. The CDR3 sequence is CASSRGMREWDEQFF. The CDR3 DNA is TGTGCCAGCTCCCGGGGAATGCGGGAGTGGGATGAGCAGTTCTTC. The rearrangement links TRBV6-1 to TRBJ2-1, with 7 bases matching TRBD2. The germline V gene encodes CDR1 MNHNS and CDR2 SASEGT. There are 15 residues in the CDR3. Trimming cost V 8 bases and J 8 bases; bases outside gene matches: 15.

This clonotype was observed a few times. In DNA form, the CDR3 reads TGTGCCAGCAGCTTGGCCTCACAGGTGGGCAATCAGCCCCAGCATTTT. It is translated as CASSLASQVGNQPQHF. The chain recombines TRBV5-6 with TRBJ1-5; a weak D match, TRBD1 (5 bases). Germline loops: CDR1 SGHDT, CDR2 YYEEEE. Trimming shortened V by 0 bases and J by 2 bases, and 12 bases separated the two germline ends. The CDR3 totals 16 residues. The variable domain in full, with the rest retrieved from reference TRBV5-6 and TRBJ1-5, is DAGVTQSPTHLIKTRGQQVTLRCSPKSGHDTVSWYQQALGQGPQFIFQYYEEEERQRGNFPDRFSGHQFPNYSSELNVNALLLGDSALYLCASSLASQVGNQPQHFGDGTRLSIL.

The CDR3 sequence is CASSPPRVGSNEKLFF. The CDR3 nucleotides read TGTGCCAGCTCACCACCCAGGGTCGGATCTAATGAAAAACTGTTTTTT. The V and J genes are TRBV18 and TRBJ1-4; perhaps TRBD1 as D (5 bases). The CDR3 loop spans 16 amino acids. The germline CDR1 and CDR2 sequences are KGHSH and LQKENI. V was clipped by 0 bases and J by 3 bases, with 11 bases between them.

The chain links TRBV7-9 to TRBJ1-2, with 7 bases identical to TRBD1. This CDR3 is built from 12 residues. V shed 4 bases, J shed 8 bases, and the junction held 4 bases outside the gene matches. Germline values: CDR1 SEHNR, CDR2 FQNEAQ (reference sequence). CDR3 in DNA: TGTGCCAGCAGCTATACAGGGGACGGCTACACCTTC. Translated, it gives CASSYTGDGYTF.

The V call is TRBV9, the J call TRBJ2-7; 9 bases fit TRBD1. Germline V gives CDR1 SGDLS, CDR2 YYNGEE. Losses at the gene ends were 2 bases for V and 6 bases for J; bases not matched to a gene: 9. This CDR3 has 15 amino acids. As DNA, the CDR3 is TGTGCCAGCAGCGTCGAAGGGACAGGGATCGGCGAGCAGTACTTC. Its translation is CASSVEGTGIGEQYF.

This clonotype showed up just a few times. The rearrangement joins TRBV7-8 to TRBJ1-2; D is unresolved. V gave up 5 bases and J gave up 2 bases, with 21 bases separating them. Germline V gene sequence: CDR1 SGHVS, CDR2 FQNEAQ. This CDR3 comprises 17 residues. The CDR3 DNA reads TGTGCCAGCAGCCCCTGGACGGCGGCTCGAGAAAACTATGGCTACACCTTC. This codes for CASSPWTAARENYGYTF. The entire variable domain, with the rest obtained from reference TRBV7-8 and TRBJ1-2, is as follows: GAGVSQSPRYKVAKRGQDVALRCDPISGHVSLFWYQQALGQGPEFLTYFQNEAQLDKSGLPSDRFFAERPEGSVSTLKIQRTQQEDSAVYLCASSPWTAARENYGYTFGSGTRLTVV.

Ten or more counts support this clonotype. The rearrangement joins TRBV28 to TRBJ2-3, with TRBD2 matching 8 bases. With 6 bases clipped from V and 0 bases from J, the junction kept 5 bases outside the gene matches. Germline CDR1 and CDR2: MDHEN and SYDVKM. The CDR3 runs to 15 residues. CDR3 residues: CASRPLAASTDTQYF. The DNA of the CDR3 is TGTGCCAGCAGACCACTAGCGGCTAGCACAGATACGCAGTATTTT.

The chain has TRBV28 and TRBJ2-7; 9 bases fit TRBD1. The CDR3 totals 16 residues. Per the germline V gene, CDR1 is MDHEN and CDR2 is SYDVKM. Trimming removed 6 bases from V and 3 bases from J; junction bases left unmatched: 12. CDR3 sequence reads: CASSPGGAGQGYEQYF. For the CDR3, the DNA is TGTGCCAGCAGCCCAGGTGGTGCGGGACAGGGCTACGAGCAGTACTTC.

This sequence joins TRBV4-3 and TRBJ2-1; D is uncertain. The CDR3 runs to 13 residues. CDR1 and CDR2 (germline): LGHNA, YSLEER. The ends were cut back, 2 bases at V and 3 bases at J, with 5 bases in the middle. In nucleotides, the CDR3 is TGCGCCAGCAGCCAAACGCTCTACAATGAGCAGTTCTTC. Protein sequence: CASSQTLYNEQFF.